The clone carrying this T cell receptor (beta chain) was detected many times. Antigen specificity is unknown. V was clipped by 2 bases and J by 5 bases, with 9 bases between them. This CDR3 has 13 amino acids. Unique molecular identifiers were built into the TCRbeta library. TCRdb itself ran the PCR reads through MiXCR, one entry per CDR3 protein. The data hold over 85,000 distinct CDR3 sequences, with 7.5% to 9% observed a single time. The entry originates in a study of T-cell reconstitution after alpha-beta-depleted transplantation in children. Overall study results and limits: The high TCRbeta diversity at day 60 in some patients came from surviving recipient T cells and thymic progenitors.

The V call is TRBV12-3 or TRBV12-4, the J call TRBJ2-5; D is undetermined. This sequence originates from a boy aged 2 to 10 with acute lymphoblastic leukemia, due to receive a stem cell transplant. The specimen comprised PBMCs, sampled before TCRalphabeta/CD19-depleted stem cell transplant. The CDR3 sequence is CASSLLPRETQYF. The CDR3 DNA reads TGTGCCAGCAGTTTATTACCGAGGGAGACCCAGTACTTC.